Presented here are 9 T cell receptor beta chains from one specimen sequenced in a study of CD8+ T cells in alopecia areata. RNA extraction and reverse transcription yielded cDNA as sequencing template. Sequencing was performed with immunoSEQ multiplex PCR; in TCRdb, only in-frame clones are kept and a portion is missing. The table includes approximately 190,000 clones, more than 45% detected once. Treatment given: oral pan-JAK inhibitor, 5-10 mg twice daily. The input for sequencing was CD4+ T cells sorted from blood, taken at week 24, from a patient treated with tofacitinib. These receptors were taken from a human donor with alopecia areata.

This clone was seen just once. The chain uses TRBV14 and TRBJ2-1; D remains unclear. V lost 6 bases, J lost 10 bases, and 13 bases lay in between. Germline loops: CDR1 SGHDN, CDR2 FVKESK. CDR3 length equals 12 residues. The CDR3 region has the DNA TGTGCCAGCAGTTTCACCGAGGCCGAGCAGTTCTTC. Protein sequence: CASSFTEAEQFF. The variable domain in full, with the rest retrieved from reference TRBV14 and TRBJ2-1, is EAGVTQFPSHSVIEKGQTVTLRCDPISGHDNLYWYRRVMGKEIKFLLHFVKESKQDESGMPNNRFLAERTGGTYSTLKVQPAELEDSGVYFCASSFTEAEQFFGPGTRLTVL.

The genes are TRBV6-5 and TRBJ1-1, with 7 bases fitting TRBD1. J lost 3 bases, V lost 4 bases, and 11 bases had no gene match. Germline V gene sequence: CDR1 MNHEY, CDR2 SVGAGI. The CDR3 is made up of 16 amino acids. CDR3 in DNA: TGTGCCAGCAGTTCCCGGCAGGGGGGTTCGGACACTGAAGCTTTCTTT. Translation gives CASSSRQGGSDTEAFF.

The chain joins TRBV27 to TRBJ2-3, with D perhaps assigned TRBD1 or TRBD2 (6 bases each). Germline V gives CDR1 MNHEY, CDR2 SMNVEV (reference sequence). This CDR3 region has 18 residues. The V and J ends lost 2 bases and 0 bases respectively, with 18 bases between them. The CDR3 protein is CASSLRGGLRPSTDTQYF. The DNA of the CDR3 is TGTGCCAGCAGTTTACGAGGGGGGCTCCGTCCTAGCACAGATACGCAGTATTTT.

The rearrangement links TRBV7-3 to TRBJ1-1; D might be TRBD1 (6 bases). In germline, CDR1 is SGHTA, CDR2 FQGTGA. With 1 base removed from V and 8 bases from J, the gap between germline ends came to 11 bases. This CDR3 spans 13 amino acids. CDR3: CASSLNSGGEAFF. DNA for the CDR3: TGTGCCAGCAGCTTAAATTCCGGGGGCGAAGCTTTCTTT.

The rearrangement links TRBV7-2 to TRBJ2-1, with TRBD2 identical over 10 bases. CDR1 and CDR2 from the germline V gene are SGHTA and FQGNSA. This CDR3 region has 15 residues. Trimming took 1 base from V and 15 from J; bases not matched to a gene: 12. The CDR3 here is CASSLVLRAGGPRFF. The CDR3 bases are TGTGCCAGCAGCTTAGTCCTCAGAGCGGGGGGGCCACGGTTCTTC.

The chain has TRBV28 and TRBJ1-2, with D maybe TRBD1 (5 bases). CDR3 length: 10 residues. Per the germline V gene, CDR1 is MDHEN and CDR2 is SYDVKM. V lost 5 bases, J lost 11 bases, and 9 bases lay in between. Written as DNA, the CDR3 is TGTGCCAGCAGTCACGGGGGGTACACCTTC. Its protein product is CASSHGGYTF.

V is TRBV7-2 and J is TRBJ2-5; D is perhaps TRBD2 (6 bases). Trimming took off 3 bases at V and 2 bases at J, with 7 bases between the two ends. The CDR3 loop spans 13 amino acids. Per germline, CDR1 SGHTA and CDR2 FQGNSA. The CDR3 here is CASSFAGQETQYF. The CDR3 DNA sequence: TGTGCCAGCAGCTTTGCGGGGCAAGAGACCCAGTACTTC. Full variable domain (missing parts from reference TRBV7-2 and TRBJ2-5): GAGVSQSPSNKVTEKGKDVELRCDPISGHTALYWYRQSLGQGLEFLIYFQGNSAPDKSGLPSDRFSAERTGGSVSTLTIQRTQQEDSAVYLCASSFAGQETQYFGPGTRLLVL.

The gene calls are TRBV5-1 and TRBJ2-5, with a possible D match to TRBD1 (6 bases). The CDR3 has 13 amino acids. Trimming removed 6 bases at V and 2 bases at J, with 11 bases between. Looked up from germline, CDR1 is SGHRS and CDR2 is YFSETQ. CDR3 nucleotide sequence: TGCGCCAGCACGAATACAGGGCAAGAGACCCAGTACTTC. This sequence encodes CASTNTGQETQYF.

The chain links TRBV5-1 to TRBJ2-5; 7 bases match TRBD1. Germline V lookup: CDR1 SGHRS, CDR2 YFSETQ. With 7 bases clipped from V and 4 bases from J, the junction kept 10 bases outside the gene matches. The CDR3 sequence is 14 residues long. The DNA of the CDR3 is TGCGCCAGCGAAGAGGGGGCGCGACCAGAGACCCAGTACTTC. This translates into CASEEGARPETQYF.